These T cell receptor beta chains were read from a single sample in a study of T cell responses to AZD1222 COVID-19 vaccine. Some clones are missing from TCRdb's copy, which holds only in-frame ones; the method was immunoSEQ multiplex PCR. The table records some 150,000 clones, 94% of them present only once. The sample here was peripheral blood, taken on day 0 of AZD1222 vaccination. All receptors come from an adult in good health. The CDR3 runs from the conserved cysteine through the conserved F or W. D genes are given only for firm matches. Not all rows give a size; the values are once, few, many and, for expanded clones, a class.

j_call	clone_size	v_call	d_call	cdr3_nt	cdr3_aa
TRBJ1-2	NA	TRBV18	TRBD1	TGTGCCAGCTCACCGTCAGCAGGACAGGGAAATGGCTACACCTTC	CASSPSAGQGNGYTF
TRBJ1-1	few	TRBV5-1	TRBD1	TGCGCCAGCAGCTTGGATACAGGGGGCACTGAAGCTTTCTTT	CASSLDTGGTEAFF
TRBJ1-4	NA	TRBV7-9	NA	TGTGCCAGCAGCTTTGGTAGCGAAGGTGAAAAACTGTTTTTT	CASSFGSEGEKLFF
TRBJ2-3	once	TRBV5-4	NA	TGTGCCAGCAGCCCTGGCCTAACTGGCACAGATACGCAGTATTTT	CASSPGLTGTDTQYF
TRBJ1-3	NA	TRBV5-1	NA	TGCGCCAGCAGCTTGGAGGCCCCGGGGAACACCATATATTTT	CASSLEAPGNTIYF
TRBJ2-5	NA	TRBV18	NA	TGTGCCAGCTCACCATCGTTGACGGGGCCCCAAGAGACCCAGTACTTC	CASSPSLTGPQETQYF
TRBJ2-1	NA	TRBV28	TRBD2	TGTGCCAGCAGTTTTTTTCTAGCGGGGGGAGGAAATGAGCAGTTCTTC	CASSFFLAGGGNEQFF
TRBJ2-2	once	TRBV5-1	NA	TGCGCCAGCCATAACGGGGCAAACACCGGGGAGCTGTTTTTT	CASHNGANTGELFF
TRBJ2-3	NA	TRBV11-3	TRBD2	TGTGCCAGCACCATACTAGCGGGGGAGACAGATACGCAGTATTTT	CASTILAGETDTQYF
TRBJ2-2	NA	TRBV7-2	NA	TGTGCCAGCAGCTTCGGATCGAACACCGGGGAGCTGTTTTTT	CASSFGSNTGELFF
TRBJ2-1	NA	TRBV21-1	NA	TGTGCCAGCAGCTCAGAAAATGAGCAGTTCTTC	CASSSENEQFF
TRBJ1-1	NA	TRBV9	NA	TGTGCCAGCACACCAGCAGGCTTAGATAACGCTGAAGCTTTCTTT	CASTPAGLDNAEAFF
TRBJ1-5	NA	TRBV7-2	NA	TGTGCCAGCAGCTTAGCCGGTGGGGCCCATAGCAATCAGCCCCAGCATTTT	CASSLAGGAHSNQPQHF
TRBJ2-5	NA	TRBV5-1	NA	TGCGCCAGCAGCTTGGTACAAGAGACCCAGTACTTC	CASSLVQETQYF
TRBJ2-3	NA	TRBV9	NA	TGTGCCAGCAGCGTAGGGCCGGAGACAGATACGCAGTATTTT	CASSVGPETDTQYF
TRBJ2-3	NA	TRBV30	TRBD2	TGTGCCTGGTCGCTAGCGGGAGGGGGCACAGATACGCAGTATTTT	CAWSLAGGGTDTQYF
TRBJ2-3	NA	TRBV2	NA	TGTGCCAGCACCCCACTCGGACGGGAGCGGGCAGATACGCAGTATTTT	CASTPLGRERADTQYF
TRBJ2-2	once	TRBV13	TRBD2	TGTGCCAGCAGCTTATCATGGACTAGCGGGAGAAAGGACACCGGGGAGCTGTTTTTT	CASSLSWTSGRKDTGELFF
TRBJ1-5	NA	TRBV20-1	NA	TGCAGTGCTAGTGGTGCGGGACAGCCCCAGCATTTT	CSASGAGQPQHF
TRBJ1-1	NA	TRBV5-1	TRBD1	TGCGCCAGCAGCGCGGGACAGTCGATGAACACTGAAGCTTTCTTT	CASSAGQSMNTEAFF
TRBJ2-1	NA	TRBV7-9	TRBD2	TGTGCCAGCAGCTTATTAGCGGGGGGGCGTAATGAGCAGTTCTTC	CASSLLAGGRNEQFF
TRBJ1-3	NA	TRBV5-5	TRBD1	TGTGCCAGCAGCTTCCTAACTAATACAGGGGGTGGAGGAAACACCATATATTTT	CASSFLTNTGGGGNTIYF
TRBJ2-3	NA	TRBV7-9	NA	TGTGCCAGCACCTTACAAGGCCTCGACAGGAGCTCTAGCACAGATACGCAGTATTTT	CASTLQGLDRSSSTDTQYF
TRBJ1-5	NA	TRBV6-5	NA	TGTGCCAGCAGACGGACCAATCAGCCCCAGCATTTT	CASRRTNQPQHF
TRBJ1-6	NA	TRBV27	NA	TGTGCCAGCAGTCACGGGTATAATTCACCCCTCCACTTT	CASSHGYNSPLHF
TRBJ2-3	NA	TRBV5-5	TRBD2	TGTGCCAGCAGCTTGAGCGGGAGGGGTGGAGATACGCAGTATTTT	CASSLSGRGGDTQYF
TRBJ1-2	NA	TRBV15	NA	TGTGCCACCAGCAGAGATATCCAGCCAAACTATGGCTACACCTTC	CATSRDIQPNYGYTF
TRBJ2-5	NA	TRBV6-6	NA	TGTGCCAGCAGTACCCTCGGGGAGACCCAGTACTTC	CASSTLGETQYF
TRBJ1-2	NA	TRBV15	TRBD1	TGTGCCACCAGCAGAGGCAGGGGGCACTATGGCTACACCTTC	CATSRGRGHYGYTF
TRBJ1-5	once	TRBV7-9	NA	TGTGCCAGCAGCTTAGCGTCGTCCCGCTCCAATCACCCCCAGCATTTT	CASSLASSRSNHPQHF
TRBJ1-3	NA	TRBV5-1	NA	TGCGCCAGCAGCTTGTTTGGGGAGGCGGTCGGAAACACCATATATTTT	CASSLFGEAVGNTIYF
TRBJ1-1	NA	TRBV4-1	NA	TGCGCCAGCAGCCAGATGGGGGGCCGGGTCACTGAAGCTTTCTTT	CASSQMGGRVTEAFF
TRBJ2-1	NA	TRBV7-8	TRBD2	TGTGCCAGCAGCTCACTCGGGACTAGCGGGAGTCAGCGGCAGTTCTTC	CASSSLGTSGSQRQFF
TRBJ2-2	few	TRBV2	TRBD2	TGTGCCAGCCAGACTAGCGGGAGATTCGGGGAGCTGTTTTTT	CASQTSGRFGELFF
TRBJ2-5	NA	TRBV9	NA	TGTGCCAGCAGCGTAGAAGCAGGGCCAGAGACCCAGTACTTC	CASSVEAGPETQYF
TRBJ1-1	NA	TRBV9	NA	TGTGCCAGCAGGATCCTTCGGGGATTGGCCGCTGAAGCTTTCTTT	CASRILRGLAAEAFF
TRBJ1-3	NA	TRBV7-8	NA	TGTGCCAGCAGCCCAACGGGCGGAGGAAACACCATATATTTT	CASSPTGGGNTIYF
TRBJ2-5	NA	TRBV18	TRBD2	TGTGCCAGCTCACCATTTGAACTAGCGCGTCGAGAGACCCAGTACTTC	CASSPFELARRETQYF
TRBJ1-5	NA	TRBV6-5	TRBD1	TGTGCCAGCAGTCCTGACAGGGCGCAGCCCCAGCATTTT	CASSPDRAQPQHF
TRBJ2-2	NA	TRBV2	TRBD2	TGTGCCAGCCAAGTAGCGGGGGGAAATACCGGGGAGCTGTTTTTT	CASQVAGGNTGELFF
TRBJ1-5	NA	TRBV15	NA	TGTGCCACCAGCAATCCCCGGGACAGCAATCAGCCCCAGCATTTT	CATSNPRDSNQPQHF
TRBJ1-5	NA	TRBV2	NA	TGTGCCAGCAGTGAAACAGAGCCCAATCAGCCCCAGCATTTT	CASSETEPNQPQHF
TRBJ2-2	NA	TRBV3-1/TRBV3-2	NA	TGTGCCAGCAGCCAAGGTGGGGCGGGGAACACCGGGGAGCTGTTTTTT	CASSQGGAGNTGELFF
TRBJ1-2	NA	TRBV19	NA	TGTGCCAGTAGTGTGGTGAACGCCAACTATGGCTACACCTTC	CASSVVNANYGYTF
TRBJ2-3	NA	TRBV9	NA	TGTGCCAGCAGCGTCATGGGGGGCGCAGATACGCAGTATTTT	CASSVMGGADTQYF
TRBJ1-1	NA	TRBV11-2	NA	TGTGCCAGCAGCTTAGATCGGTCGGAAGCTTTCTTT	CASSLDRSEAFF
TRBJ2-1	NA	TRBV12-3/TRBV12-4	TRBD2	TGTGCCAGCACTCAACAGCGGGAGGGGAGGCAGTTCTTC	CASTQQREGRQFF
TRBJ1-3	NA	TRBV18	NA	TGTGCCAGCTCACCCTCACCGATGCTCGAAAACACCATATATTTT	CASSPSPMLENTIYF
TRBJ2-1	NA	TRBV18	TRBD1	TGTGCCAGCTCACCGATACAGGGGGATGAGCAGTTCTTC	CASSPIQGDEQFF
TRBJ2-1	NA	TRBV5-1	TRBD2	TGCGCCAGCAGCTTGGGTCGCGGGGGGGCCCAGGAGCAGTTCTTC	CASSLGRGGAQEQFF
TRBJ1-2	once	TRBV2	NA	TGTGCCAGCAGTGGCGAGACAGCCCCCTCTGGCTACACCTTC	CASSGETAPSGYTF
TRBJ1-2	NA	TRBV15	NA	TGTGCCACCAGCAGAGGGGCCGGGAAAGGCTACACCTTC	CATSRGAGKGYTF